This passage covers 19 T cell receptor beta chains from one sample sequenced in a study of T cell responses to AZD1222 COVID-19 vaccine. The assay was immunoSEQ multiplex PCR, and TCRdb's table has in-frame clones only and misses some. The sample records some 170,000 clones, roughly 92% being singletons. Sequencing was performed on peripheral blood, taken on day 0 of AZD1222 vaccination. The origin of the receptors is an adult in good health.

This clone was seen once. This chain links TRBV25-1 with TRBJ2-7, with 10 bases fitting TRBD2. Per germline, CDR1 MGHDK and CDR2 SYGVNS. This CDR3 spans 16 amino acids. V trimming: 1 base; J trimming: 7 bases; junction bases outside the gene matches: 10. CDR3 protein: CASSESRLAGHGEQYF. The CDR3 nucleotides read TGTGCCAGCAGTGAATCCCGACTAGCGGGTCACGGAGAGCAGTACTTC.

The CDR3 DNA is TGTGCCAGTAGGACTTTGGGCGGGAGCCTCGACGAGCAGTACTTC. This translates into CASRTLGGSLDEQYF. The gene calls are TRBV19 and TRBJ2-7; 7 bases align to TRBD2. In germline, CDR1 is LNHDA, CDR2 SQIVND (reference sequence). The CDR3 is made up of 15 amino acids. With V trimmed by 6 bases and J by 5 bases, 13 bases remained unmatched. The whole variable domain, remainder taken from reference TRBV19 and TRBJ2-7, is DGGITQSPKYLFRKEGQNVTLSCEQNLNHDAMYWYRQDPGQGLRLIYYSQIVNDFQKGDIAEGYSVSREKKESFPLTVTSAQKNPTAFYLCASRTLGGSLDEQYFGPGTRLTVT.

The genes are TRBV5-5 and TRBJ2-7; 10 nucleotides line up with TRBD1. The CDR3 totals 15 residues. The germline V gene has CDR1 SGHKS and CDR2 YYEKEE (reference sequence). The V and J ends lost 4 bases and 7 bases, in that order; junction bases with no gene match: 11. CDR3 DNA: TGTGCCAGCAGCCCGAGACAGGGGGCCACCGGGGAGCAGTACTTC. This sequence encodes CASSPRQGATGEQYF.

Only one count was recorded for this clone. J is TRBJ2-7 and V is TRBV5-1; 8 bases align to TRBD1. The CDR3 is made up of 16 amino acids. Trimming cost V 0 bases and J 0 bases; bases outside gene matches: 5. Germline V gene data show CDR1 as SGHRS and CDR2 as YFSETQ. The CDR3 coding sequence is TGCGCCAGCAGCTTGGGTACAGGGGGTAGCTCCTACGAGCAGTACTTC. This encodes CASSLGTGGSSYEQYF.

J is TRBJ2-7 and V is TRBV6-5; unclear D gene. V was cut by 0 bases and J by 5 bases, with 14 bases left in between. Germline assignment: CDR1 MNHEY and CDR2 SVGAGI. The CDR3 is made up of 15 amino acids. The CDR3 loop is CASSYSGRVEDEQYF. CDR3 DNA: TGTGCCAGCAGTTACTCGGGAAGGGTGGAAGACGAGCAGTACTTC.

The chain is built from TRBV19 and TRBJ1-5, with D perhaps TRBD1 (5 bases). The V gene lost 6 bases and the J gene lost 2 bases, with 20 bases spanning the gap. CDR1 and CDR2 from the germline V gene are LNHDA and SQIVND (reference sequence). The CDR3 loop spans 17 amino acids. CDR3 bases: TGTGCCAGTAGGGGAGGGGACGCCCTCCAAGGCAATCAGCCCCAGCATTTT. Protein product: CASRGGDALQGNQPQHF.

This clone came up once. This rearrangement joins TRBV20-1 to TRBJ1-1; weak D call: TRBD1 (5 bases). This CDR3 is 11 amino acids long. CDR1 DFQATT and CDR2 SNEGSKA come from the germline V gene (reference sequence). Deletions cut 7 bases from V and 6 bases from J, with 12 bases between. The CDR3 here is CSVGGFAEAFF. CDR3 sequence (DNA): TGCAGTGTTGGGGGGTTCGCTGAAGCTTTCTTT.

This chain uses TRBV5-1 with TRBJ1-3, with unresolved D. Trimming took off 1 base at V and 2 bases at J, with 4 bases between the two ends. CDR1 is SGHRS and CDR2 is YFSETQ in the germline V gene. This CDR3 region has 13 residues. CDR3 sequence: CASSLSPGNTIYF. CDR3 coding DNA: TGCGCCAGCAGCTTGTCACCTGGAAACACCATATATTTT.

The rearrangement links TRBV5-1 to TRBJ2-7, with D tentatively TRBD1 (6 bases). This CDR3 contains 14 residues. Germline CDR1 and CDR2: SGHRS and YFSETQ. V lost 2 bases and J 6 bases, leaving 15 bases between the germline ends. The CDR3 loop reads CASSLEVGAAEQYF. CDR3 nucleotide sequence: TGCGCCAGCAGCTTAGAGGTGGGGGCCGCCGAGCAGTACTTC.

The genes are TRBV2 and TRBJ1-5; TRBD1 aligns across 9 bases. The CDR3 has 15 residues. The V gene end was trimmed by 6 bases and the J gene end by 5 bases; junction bases not matched to a gene: 8. Germline-derived CDR1 and CDR2 are SNHLY and FYNNEI. In nucleotides, the CDR3 is TGTGCCAGCAGACGGGACAGGGACGCATATCAGCCCCAGCATTTT. It codes for CASRRDRDAYQPQHF.

The chain combines TRBV6-4 with TRBJ2-1; D might be TRBD2 (6 bases). The CDR3 extends over 15 amino acids. The ends were cut back, 1 base at V and 2 bases at J, with 9 bases in the middle. The germline CDR1 and CDR2 sequences are MRHNA and SNTAGT. The DNA of the CDR3 is TGTGCCAGCAGTGACTATGGGGGGACCTACAATGAGCAGTTCTTC. This codes for CASSDYGGTYNEQFF.

This chain joins TRBV5-1 and TRBJ1-1, with 7 bases aligning to TRBD1. V was clipped by 2 bases and J by 4 bases; unmatched bases: 5. Germline V CDR1 and CDR2: SGHRS, YFSETQ. CDR3 size: 14 residues. The CDR3 nucleotides are TGCGCCAGCAGCTTATCAGGGGGAGTCACTGAAGCTTTCTTT. It codes for CASSLSGGVTEAFF. Together with reference TRBV5-1 and TRBJ1-1, the CDR3 gives the full variable domain: KAGVTQTPRYLIKTRGQQVTLSCSPISGHRSVSWYQQTPGQGLQFLFEYFSETQRNKGNFPGRFSGRQFSNSRSEMNVSTLELGDSALYLCASSLSGGVTEAFFGQGTRLTVV.

V usage is TRBV11-2 and J usage is TRBJ1-5, with 7 nucleotides matching TRBD1. Per the germline V gene, CDR1 is SGHAT and CDR2 is FQNNGV. Germline trimming cut 5 bases from V and 5 bases from J; bases unmatched to any gene: 15. CDR3 length equals 17 residues. In DNA form, the CDR3 reads TGTGCCAGCAGCGCAAGGGCCACAACGACAGGGCATCAGCCCCAGCATTTT. As protein: CASSARATTTGHQPQHF.

V is TRBV5-4 and J is TRBJ2-2; 13 bases fit TRBD2. CDR1 and CDR2 from the germline V gene are SGHNT and YYREEE (reference sequence). V lost 4 bases, J lost 2 bases, and 5 bases stayed unmatched. This CDR3 comprises 17 residues. The CDR3: CASSPGLAGVNTGELFF. The CDR3, as DNA: TGTGCCAGCAGCCCCGGACTAGCGGGGGTTAACACCGGGGAGCTGTTTTTT.

A word on this clone: The sample holds other DNA sequences that translate to the same CDR3. The chain employs TRBV5-1 and TRBJ2-3, with 7 bases that match TRBD2. The CDR3 totals 16 residues. The ends lost 0 bases at V and 2 bases at J; junction bases unmatched: 6. Germline V gene data show CDR1 as SGHRS and CDR2 as YFSETQ. CDR3 protein: CASSLGASGNTDTQYF. DNA of the CDR3: TGCGCCAGCAGCTTGGGGGCTAGCGGTAACACAGATACGCAGTATTTT.

This chain joins TRBV2 and TRBJ1-2; D unclear. V dropped 8 bases and J dropped 3 bases, with 16 bases sitting between them. There are 14 residues in the CDR3. Per the germline V gene, CDR1 is SNHLY and CDR2 is FYNNEI. The CDR3 loop is CASVRIFGDYGYTF. The CDR3 DNA follows: TGTGCCAGCGTCCGGATCTTCGGGGACTATGGCTACACCTTC.

V is TRBV5-1 and J is TRBJ2-1; the D is unclear. Looked up from germline, CDR1 is SGHRS and CDR2 is YFSETQ. The V end lost 5 bases, the J end lost 7 bases, and 13 bases lay between the germline ends. The CDR3 is made up of 13 amino acids. This CDR3 reads CASSGRQANEQFF. In nucleotides, the CDR3 is TGCGCCAGCAGTGGCCGTCAGGCAAATGAGCAGTTCTTC.

The CDR3 nucleotides are TGTGCCAGCAGTTATGGGGAGGGGATTAACTATGGCTACACCTTC. This gives the protein CASSYGEGINYGYTF. The chain employs TRBV6-5 and TRBJ1-2; possibly TRBD1 for D (5 bases). CDR1 and CDR2 from the germline V gene are MNHEY and SVGAGI. V was clipped by 3 bases and J by 1 base, with 12 bases between them. The CDR3 is 15 residues long.

With regard to this clone: Within the sample, other DNA sequences also encode this same CDR3. This chain links TRBV18 with TRBJ1-2; TRBD1 aligns across 9 bases. The CDR3 is made up of 14 amino acids. Trimming removed 3 bases from V and 5 bases from J; junction bases left unmatched: 4. Germline CDR1 is KGHSH and CDR2 is LQKENI. The CDR3 is CASSPMGQGYGYTF. For the CDR3, the DNA is TGTGCCAGCTCACCCATGGGACAGGGATATGGCTACACCTTC.